The 27 T cell receptor beta chains in this list originate from one sample, sequenced in a study of Ad26.COV2.S vaccination and SARS-CoV-2 variants. Treatment here: some 20 received Ad26.COV2.S at low or high dose, single or two shots; 5 received placebo; per-sample allocation not given. All samples were drawn on day 63, counting from the first vaccine or placebo injection. TCRdb's copy holds only in-frame clones and misses some; the assay was immunoSEQ multiplex PCR. The repertoire consists of about 330,000 clones, with 85% to 90% occurring once and the leading ten covering 4.5% to 7%. Sequences were derived from peripheral blood, sampled in a trial of Ad26.COV2.S vaccine versus placebo. These receptors all stem from a person aged 18-65 years who received the Ad26.COV2.S COVID-19 vaccine or a placebo.

The chain links TRBV19 to TRBJ1-1, with a possible D match to TRBD1 (5 bases). This CDR3 comprises 14 residues. V was trimmed by 3 bases and J by 6 bases, leaving 14 bases between them. The V gene's germline CDR1 is LNHDA and CDR2 SQIVND (reference sequence). CDR3: CASSIGSRVPEAFF. The CDR3 DNA reads TGTGCCAGTAGTATCGGGAGCAGGGTCCCTGAAGCTTTCTTT.

The gene calls are TRBV7-9 and TRBJ2-2, with D perhaps assigned TRBD1 or TRBD2 (5 bases each). The CDR3 has 17 amino acids. V lost 1 base and J 6 bases, leaving 18 bases between the germline ends. Germline lookup yields CDR1 SEHNR and CDR2 FQNEAQ (reference sequence). The CDR3 spells CASSLDLDRRGAGELFF. CDR3 DNA sequence: TGTGCCAGCAGCTTAGATCTAGACCGCCGGGGCGCCGGGGAGCTGTTTTTT. Full variable domain (missing parts from reference TRBV7-9 and TRBJ2-2): DTGVSQNPRHKITKRGQNVTFRCDPISEHNRLYWYRQTLGQGPEFLTYFQNEAQLEKSRLLSDRFSAERPKGSFSTLEIQRTEQGDSAMYLCASSLDLDRRGAGELFFGEGSRLTVL.

This chain joins TRBV4-3 and TRBJ2-2, with a possible D match to TRBD1 (5 bases). There are 15 residues in the CDR3. The V end lost 4 bases, the J end lost 8 bases, and 17 bases lay between the germline ends. CDR1 and CDR2 from the germline V gene are LGHNA and YSLEER. The chain's CDR3 is CASSRDQGPRGELFF. Here the CDR3 DNA reads TGCGCCAGCAGCCGGGATCAGGGTCCCCGGGGGGAGCTGTTTTTT.

This clone appeared a few times. Sequence at one end of the junction differs from germline and may be a read error. Distinct nucleotide sequences in the sample also encode this CDR3. V gene TRBV5-1 combines with J gene TRBJ1-2, with a possible D match to TRBD1 (6 bases). CDR3 length: 13 residues. In germline, CDR1 is SGHRS, CDR2 YFSETQ. CDR3 nucleotide sequence: TGCGCCAGCAGCTCACAGGGTAACTACGGCTACACCTTC. Encoded protein: CASSSQGNYGYTF.

The V call is TRBV13, the J call TRBJ1-5; TRBD1 is a possible D gene (5 bases). The CDR3 sequence is 14 residues long. V was cut by 0 bases and J by 5 bases, with 8 bases left in between. Germline CDR1 reads PRHDT; CDR2 reads FYEKMQ (reference sequence). The CDR3 loop reads CASSLGGTYQPQHF. The CDR3 DNA reads as TGTGCCAGCAGCTTAGGGGGGACTTATCAGCCCCAGCATTTT.

The gene calls are TRBV19 and TRBJ1-1; D is unclear. V was pared by 4 bases and J by 1 base, with 22 bases between. CDR1 is LNHDA and CDR2 is SQIVND in the germline V gene (reference sequence). CDR3 length: 18 amino acids. The CDR3 sequence is CASSKNPSLLYGNTEAFF. The CDR3 nucleotides read TGTGCCAGTAGTAAGAATCCCAGTTTACTGTACGGGAACACTGAAGCTTTCTTT.

The rearrangement joins TRBV6-6 to TRBJ1-2, with TRBD1 matching 7 bases. Germline trimming cut 2 bases from V and 8 bases from J; bases unmatched to any gene: 8. Germline values: CDR1 MNHNY, CDR2 SVGAGI (reference sequence). This CDR3 comprises 14 residues. The CDR3 region has the DNA TGTGCCAGCAGTTACGGATTAAGGGGGCACGGCTACACCTTC. It specifies CASSYGLRGHGYTF.

The count of this clone is one. The genes are TRBV28 and TRBJ1-3, with 7 bases matching TRBD1. Trimming took 8 bases from V and 0 from J; bases not matched to a gene: 7. Germline V gives CDR1 MDHEN, CDR2 SYDVKM. This CDR3 spans 15 amino acids. CDR3: CASGLTGSSGNTIYF. CDR3 bases: TGTGCCAGCGGGCTGACAGGGAGCTCTGGAAACACCATATATTTT.

The rearrangement joins TRBV4-1 to TRBJ2-7, with unresolved D. The CDR3 runs 14 residues. With 1 base removed from V and 2 bases from J, the gap between germline ends came to 9 bases. The germline gives CDR1 MGHRA, CDR2 YSYEKL. The CDR3 is CASSQAGSTYEQYF. CDR3 bases: TGCGCCAGCAGCCAAGCCGGCAGCACCTACGAGCAGTACTTC.

The chain carries TRBV19 and TRBJ1-6, with no clear D. This CDR3 region has 13 residues. V lost 5 bases to trimming and J lost 6 bases, with 8 bases between them. Germline V gene lookup returns CDR1 LNHDA and CDR2 SQIVND (reference sequence). Here the CDR3 DNA reads TGTGCCAGTAGTGTAGCAGCTAATTCACCCCTCCACTTT. It codes for CASSVAANSPLHF.

V usage is TRBV6-6 and J usage is TRBJ2-7, with 10 nucleotides matching TRBD2. The germline CDR1 and CDR2 sequences are MNHNY and SVGAGI (reference sequence). With V trimmed by 7 bases and J by 2 bases, 8 bases remained unmatched. The CDR3 has 15 amino acids. CDR3 coding DNA: TGTGCCAGCAACCTAGAGCGGGGGGGCCCCTACGAGCAGTACTTC. Encoded protein: CASNLERGGPYEQYF.

This clone was seen a handful of times. This chain links TRBV19 with TRBJ2-5; D is possibly TRBD1 or TRBD2 (5 bases each). This CDR3 is built from 15 residues. The germline V gene encodes CDR1 LNHDA and CDR2 SQIVND (reference sequence). The V and J ends lost 5 bases and 1 base respectively, with 14 bases between them. This CDR3 is CASSSYPGPQETQYF. The CDR3 region has the DNA TGTGCCAGTAGTTCTTACCCGGGACCCCAAGAGACCCAGTACTTC. The whole variable domain, remainder taken from reference TRBV19 and TRBJ2-5, is DGGITQSPKYLFRKEGQNVTLSCEQNLNHDAMYWYRQDPGQGLRLIYYSQIVNDFQKGDIAEGYSVSREKKESFPLTVTSAQKNPTAFYLCASSSYPGPQETQYFGPGTRLLVL.

J is TRBJ2-1 and V is TRBV19; 11 positions agree with TRBD1. The germline V gene has CDR1 LNHDA and CDR2 SQIVND (reference sequence). The V gene end was trimmed by 3 bases and the J gene end by 6 bases; junction bases not matched to a gene: 4. The CDR3 totals 15 residues. CDR3 DNA sequence: TGTGCCAGTAGTATCGGTGGGACAGGGGGCAATGAGCAGTTCTTC. Its protein is CASSIGGTGGNEQFF.

The V call is TRBV5-4, the J call TRBJ2-3; D gene ambiguous. Germline V gene data show CDR1 as SGHNT and CDR2 as YYREEE (reference sequence). The CDR3 contains 14 residues. The germline V and J ends were trimmed by 1 base and 6 bases, with 12 bases remaining between them. CDR3 sequence (DNA): TGTGCCAGCAGCTTGCGGTCGAACGTGGATACGCAGTATTTT. Protein: CASSLRSNVDTQYF.

The rearrangement joins TRBV6-2 or TRBV6-3 to TRBJ2-1, with TRBD2 as a possible D gene (5 bases). CDR1 is MNHEY, CDR2 SVGEGT, per germline. V lost 6 bases and J lost 5, with 17 bases in between. The CDR3 loop spans 15 amino acids. For the CDR3, the DNA is TGTGCCAGCAGCCAAGCGGTGGGGTCGAACAATGAGCAGTTCTTC. Protein sequence: CASSQAVGSNNEQFF.

The chain uses TRBV5-6 and TRBJ2-4; perhaps TRBD1 as D (5 bases). Per the germline V gene, CDR1 is SGHDT and CDR2 is YYEEEE. This CDR3 region has 12 residues. V was pared by 4 bases and J by 7 bases, with 9 bases between. This CDR3 is CASSLGANIQYF. CDR3 in DNA: TGTGCCAGCAGCCTTGGGGCGAACATTCAGTACTTC. Variable domain in full (rest from reference TRBV5-6 and TRBJ2-4): DAGVTQSPTHLIKTRGQQVTLRCSPKSGHDTVSWYQQALGQGPQFIFQYYEEEERQRGNFPDRFSGHQFPNYSSELNVNALLLGDSALYLCASSLGANIQYFGAGTRLSVL.

The rearrangement links TRBV7-9 to TRBJ2-2; D unclear. Germline loops: CDR1 SEHNR, CDR2 FQNEAQ (reference sequence). This CDR3 has 13 residues. Trimming took off 4 bases at V and 0 bases at J, with 3 bases between the two ends. The CDR3: CASSSTNTGELFF. The CDR3 DNA reads TGTGCCAGCAGCTCTACGAACACCGGGGAGCTGTTTTTT.

The gene calls are TRBV12-3 or TRBV12-4 and TRBJ2-1, with 8 nucleotides matching TRBD2. J lost 10 bases, V lost 1 base, and 3 bases had no gene match. The CDR3 is 13 amino acids. CDR3 sequence: CASSLGAGGEQFF. The DNA for the CDR3 is TGTGCCAGCAGTTTAGGGGCGGGGGGCGAGCAGTTCTTC.

In its sample, this clone was seen once. This chain's CDR3 is CASSPGQGRTEAFF. DNA of the CDR3: TGTGCCAGCAGCCCTGGACAGGGGCGAACTGAAGCTTTCTTT. The chain joins TRBV9 to TRBJ1-1; TRBD1 matches 9 bases. J was trimmed by 5 bases and V by 4 bases; bases with no gene match: 6. This CDR3 is 14 amino acids long. The germline gives CDR1 SGDLS, CDR2 YYNGEE.

The chain uses TRBV6-5 and TRBJ1-4; D call uncertain. V lost 0 bases and J 7 bases, leaving 6 bases between the germline ends. The length of the CDR3 is 13 residues. Germline assignment: CDR1 MNHEY and CDR2 SVGAGI. Here the CDR3 reads CASSYSNSEKLFF. CDR3 DNA: TGTGCCAGCAGTTACTCGAACAGTGAAAAACTGTTTTTT.

The J gene is TRBJ2-3, the V gene TRBV27, with 9 bases matching TRBD1. Unmatched junction bases numbered 8, after V lost 6 bases and J lost 4 bases. The length of the CDR3 is 15 residues. Germline values: CDR1 MNHEY, CDR2 SMNVEV (reference sequence). The CDR3 DNA follows: TGTGCCAGCAGGCCCACAGGGGGCGGGGCAGATACGCAGTATTTT. Translated: CASRPTGGGADTQYF.

This chain joins TRBV6-2 or TRBV6-3 and TRBJ2-7; D might be TRBD1 (6 bases). Germline assignment: CDR1 MNHEY and CDR2 SVGEGT. The CDR3 covers 12 residues. V gave up 6 bases and J gave up 3 bases, with 9 bases separating them. CDR3 loop: CASSHRDYEQYF. CDR3 coding DNA: TGTGCCAGCAGCCACAGGGACTACGAGCAGTACTTC.

The chain is built from TRBV19 and TRBJ2-1, with 7 bases lining up with TRBD1. The CDR3 extends over 14 amino acids. Germline lookup yields CDR1 LNHDA and CDR2 SQIVND (reference sequence). After removal of 5 bases from V and 5 bases from J, the junction contained 6 bases not matched to a gene. CDR3 sequence: CASSPWGQNNEQFF. In DNA, the CDR3 is TGTGCCAGTAGTCCCTGGGGACAGAACAATGAGCAGTTCTTC.

CDR3 loop: CAWRGGSMNTEAFF. The CDR3 nucleotides are TGTGCCTGGAGGGGCGGGTCGATGAACACTGAAGCTTTCTTT. V is TRBV30 and J is TRBJ1-1; D is undetermined. Germline lookup yields CDR1 GTSNPN and CDR2 SVGIG (reference sequence). Trimming removed 3 bases from V and 0 bases from J, with 11 bases in between. The length of the CDR3 is 14 residues.

This rearrangement joins TRBV5-4 to TRBJ2-3; D is ambiguous. Trimming took 4 bases from V and 0 from J, leaving 9 bases between them. This CDR3 has 14 residues. CDR1 and CDR2 from the germline V gene are SGHNT and YYREEE (reference sequence). Here the CDR3 DNA reads TGTGCCAGCAGCGCTACCTCTAGCACAGATACGCAGTATTTT. Translated: CASSATSSTDTQYF.

This rearrangement joins TRBV6-5 to TRBJ2-7; D not certain. CDR1 is MNHEY, CDR2 SVGAGI, per germline. The CDR3 is 14 residues long. V shed 0 bases and J shed 0 bases, with 6 bases lying between them. This chain's CDR3 is CASSYSPSSYEQYV. The CDR3 nucleotides are TGTGCCAGCAGTTACTCGCCTAGCTCCTACGAGCAGTACGTC.

The gene calls are TRBV4-1 and TRBJ2-5; D could derive from TRBD1 or TRBD2 (5 bases each). The CDR3 spans 20 residues. The V end was cut by 0 bases, the J end by 4 bases, with 27 bases between. Germline CDR1 MGHRA, CDR2 YSYEKL. CDR3 region: CASSQDHYSGRLLSRETQYF. The CDR3 DNA reads as TGCGCCAGCAGCCAAGATCATTACTCGGGACGTCTCTTAAGTAGAGAGACCCAGTACTTC.